Below are 25 T cell receptor beta chains sequenced from a single sample in a study of blood T cells in healthy people across ages. A sample-barcoded 5' primer and a J-beta primer mix were used in a second PCR of roughly 6 to 11 cycles. TCRdb passed the 5' RACE reads through MiXCR, listing each CDR3 protein once. The sample carries 850,000 or so distinct CDR3 sequences, 25% to 35% recorded once. Sequenced input: blood. These receptors all stem from a woman older than 75 in good health.

This clonotype was counted many times. This chain links TRBV25-1 with TRBJ1-6; TRBD1 might be the D (6 bases). Germline V CDR1 and CDR2: MGHDK, SYGVNS. CDR3 length: 15 residues. Trimming took off 3 bases at V and 8 bases at J, with 14 bases between the two ends. In nucleotides, the CDR3 is TGTGCCAGCAGTGAGCAGGGGACGGTATATTCACCCCTCCACTTT. This translates into CASSEQGTVYSPLHF.

V gene TRBV4-1 combines with J gene TRBJ1-4, with D uncertain. V was shortened by 1 base and J by 2 bases, with 8 bases between the two germline ends. The CDR3 has 15 residues. Germline-derived CDR1 and CDR2 are MGHRA and YSYEKL. The CDR3 here is CASSQGWATNEKLFF. For the CDR3, the DNA is TGCGCCAGCAGCCAAGGATGGGCCACTAATGAAAAACTGTTTTTT.

The chain is built from TRBV14 and TRBJ2-5; D uncertain. Trimming stripped 6 bases from V and 3 bases from J, with 11 bases between. The CDR3 spans 13 residues. Per germline, CDR1 SGHDN and CDR2 FVKESK. CDR3 coding DNA: TGTGCCAGCAGATCGGCGGCTAAAGAGACCCAGTACTTC. Translation gives CASRSAAKETQYF.

The chain recombines TRBV15 with TRBJ1-5, with D maybe TRBD1 (6 bases). Deletions cut 0 bases from V and 7 bases from J, with 25 bases between. This CDR3 is built from 19 residues. Germline V gene lookup returns CDR1 LNHNV and CDR2 YYDKDF (reference sequence). CDR3: CATSRDLWGEGHRGQPQHF. CDR3 nucleotides: TGTGCCACCAGCAGAGATCTGTGGGGCGAGGGACATAGGGGCCAGCCCCAGCATTTT.

This clonotype was recorded many times. The chain recombines TRBV29-1 with TRBJ2-3; D may be TRBD2 (6 bases). The CDR3 has 15 residues. CDR1 and CDR2 from the germline V gene are SQVTM and ANQGSEA. The germline V and J ends were trimmed by 7 bases and 1 base, with 18 bases remaining between them. The CDR3 reads CSAGGAGYGTDTQYF. DNA for the CDR3: TGCAGCGCTGGAGGGGCAGGGTATGGCACAGATACGCAGTATTTT.

Many counts were recorded for this clonotype. CDR3 coding DNA: TGCAGTGCTAGGCCCCAGGGAGCCTACAATGAGCAGTTCTTC. Its translation: CSARPQGAYNEQFF. V is TRBV20-1 and J is TRBJ2-1; D assignment may be TRBD1 or TRBD2 (5 bases each). The CDR3 length is 14 residues. CDR1 is DFQATT and CDR2 is SNEGSKA in the germline V gene (reference sequence). V shed 3 bases and J shed 2 bases, with 11 bases lying between them.

This clonotype occurred many times. The chain links TRBV5-1 to TRBJ2-6, with 9 bases identical to TRBD1. Germline assignment: CDR1 SGHRS and CDR2 YFSETQ. The CDR3 runs 19 residues. V shed 4 bases and J 0 bases; nucleotides not matched to a gene: 11. The CDR3 DNA is TGCGCCAGCAGCGTAGCATCCGGGACAGGGAGCTCTGGGGCCAACGTCCTGACTTTC. Residues: CASSVASGTGSSGANVLTF. The whole variable domain, filled in from reference TRBV5-1 and TRBJ2-6, reads KAGVTQTPRYLIKTRGQQVTLSCSPISGHRSVSWYQQTPGQGLQFLFEYFSETQRNKGNFPGRFSGRQFSNSRSEMNVSTLELGDSALYLCASSVASGTGSSGANVLTFGAGSRLTVL.

This clonotype was detected only a few times. The J gene is TRBJ2-5, the V gene TRBV14; 15 nucleotides agree with TRBD2. Germline CDR1 and CDR2: SGHDN and FVKESK. CDR3 length equals 17 residues. Unmatched junction bases numbered 4, after V lost 4 bases and J lost 1 base. CDR3 amino acids: CASSPGLAGGIQETQYF. The CDR3 DNA sequence: TGTGCCAGCAGCCCTGGACTAGCGGGGGGGATCCAAGAGACCCAGTACTTC.

This clonotype was observed many times. The chain recombines TRBV28 with TRBJ1-2; tentatively, D is TRBD1 (6 bases). V gave up 6 bases and J gave up 1 base, with 12 bases separating them. Germline V gives CDR1 MDHEN, CDR2 SYDVKM. CDR3 size: 14 residues. In DNA, the CDR3 is TGTGCCAGCAGGATACAGGGTAGTAACTATGGCTACACCTTC. Translated: CASRIQGSNYGYTF.

This sequence joins TRBV3-1 and TRBJ2-7, with no clear D. Germline assignment: CDR1 LGHDT and CDR2 YNNKEL (reference sequence). CDR3 length equals 12 residues. Trimming took 9 bases from V and 6 from J, leaving 15 bases between them. The CDR3 protein is CASNTGRGEQYF. In DNA, the CDR3 is TGTGCCAGTAATACCGGACGTGGCGAGCAGTACTTC.

This clonotype was observed at least ten times. One end of the junction varies from germline; a read error may be responsible. The rearrangement joins TRBV5-1 to TRBJ2-7; D is perhaps TRBD2 (5 bases). The germline CDR1 and CDR2 sequences are SGHRS and YFSETQ. The CDR3 contains 13 residues. The CDR3 DNA reads as TGTGCCAGCAGTTTACCGGGAAACTACGAGCAGTACTTC. This gives the protein CASSLPGNYEQYF. Drawing the rest from reference TRBV5-1 and TRBJ2-7, the complete variable domain is KAGVTQTPRYLIKTRGQQVTLSCSPISGHRSVSWYQQTPGQGLQFLFEYFSETQRNKGNFPGRFSGRQFSNSRSEMNVSTLELGDSALYLCASSLPGNYEQYFGPGTRLTVT.

This clonotype was seen ten or more times. This sequence joins TRBV20-1 and TRBJ2-1; D may correspond to TRBD1 or TRBD2 (5 bases each). Trimming removed 6 bases at V and 4 bases at J, with 22 bases between. The CDR3 totals 16 residues. Germline CDR1 is DFQATT and CDR2 is SNEGSKA (reference sequence). In DNA form, the CDR3 reads TGCAGTGCGTCAGGCCGGGGCCGTTTATCATACAATGAGCAGTTCTTC. It encodes CSASGRGRLSYNEQFF.

As concerns this clonotype: This may be a read error, as it is one base from a much larger clone. CDR3 sequence (DNA): TGCGCCAGCAGCAGACAGGGGGCAACTAGTGAAAAACTGTTTTTT. This codes for CASSRQGATSEKLFF. This chain uses TRBV4-3 with TRBJ1-4, with TRBD1 matching 10 bases. The germline V gene encodes CDR1 LGHNA and CDR2 YSLEER. The CDR3 is 15 amino acids.

On this clonotype: This may be a read error, as it is one base from a much larger clone. The J gene is TRBJ2-4, the V gene TRBV27, with a weak D call TRBD1 (6 bases). Judging by the DNA end, TRBJ2-7 fits better; the J call may be wrong. The CDR3 extends over 17 amino acids. Germline V lookup: CDR1 MNHEY, CDR2 SMNVEV (reference sequence). CDR3 nucleotides: TGTGCCAGCAGTTTATCTTCCGCGGAACAGGGCAGCTACGAGCAGTACTTC. This sequence encodes CASSLSSAEQGSYEQYF.

There are many counts of this clonotype. The gene calls are TRBV20-1 and TRBJ2-5; D is unclear. This CDR3 is 12 amino acids long. Germline CDR1 is DFQATT and CDR2 is SNEGSKA (reference sequence). Trimming stripped 4 bases from V and 2 bases from J, with 8 bases between. CDR3 amino acids: CSAIRRQETQYF. The CDR3 coding sequence is TGCAGTGCTATACGAAGGCAAGAGACCCAGTACTTC.

The genes are TRBV14 and TRBJ1-6, with D unresolved. CDR3 length: 15 amino acids. Per germline, CDR1 SGHDN and CDR2 FVKESK. V lost 0 bases to trimming and J lost 10 bases, with 13 bases between them. The CDR3 DNA follows: TGTGCCAGCAGCCAAGACCAGGTGGCTGGGTCACCCCTCCACTTT. The encoded protein is CASSQDQVAGSPLHF. Variable domain in full (rest from reference TRBV14 and TRBJ1-6): EAGVTQFPSHSVIEKGQTVTLRCDPISGHDNLYWYRRVMGKEIKFLLHFVKESKQDESGMPNNRFLAERTGGTYSTLKVQPAELEDSGVYFCASSQDQVAGSPLHFGNGTRLTVT.

Only a few counts were recorded for this clonotype. A much bigger clone sits one base away, suggesting this may be a read error. This chain connects TRBV7-9 to TRBJ2-1; D might be TRBD1 (6 bases). The germline CDR1 and CDR2 sequences are SEHNR and FQNEAQ (reference sequence). Trimming shortened V by 5 bases and J by 13 bases, and 21 bases separated the two germline ends. The CDR3 covers 14 residues. The CDR3 protein is CASSLRDTQETQFF. For the CDR3, the DNA is TGTGCCAGCAGCCTCCGGGACACACAAGAGACCCAGTTCTTC.

This clonotype appeared once. This may arise from a read error, as a much more abundant clone is one base away. This chain links TRBV5-1 with TRBJ1-2; D gene ambiguous. The V end lost 0 bases, the J end lost 8 bases, and 11 bases lay between the germline ends. CDR3 length equals 13 residues. Per germline, CDR1 SGHRS and CDR2 YFSETQ. The DNA of the CDR3 is TGCGCCAGCAGCTTGGACGGGAGGCAAGGCTACACCTTC. The encoded protein is CASSLDGRQGYTF. Complete variable domain (other parts from reference TRBV5-1 and TRBJ1-2): KAGVTQTPRYLIKTRGQQVTLSCSPISGHRSVSWYQQTPGQGLQFLFEYFSETQRNKGNFPGRFSGRQFSNSRSEMNVSTLELGDSALYLCASSLDGRQGYTFGSGTRLTVV.

This clonotype was seen repeatedly, ten times or more. The chain has TRBV7-2 and TRBJ2-3; D perhaps matches TRBD1 (5 bases). V dropped 1 base and J dropped 4 bases, with 12 bases sitting between them. Germline V gives CDR1 SGHTA, CDR2 FQGNSA. There are 15 residues in the CDR3. CDR3 region: CASSLGRTYSDTQYF. In DNA form, the CDR3 reads TGTGCCAGCAGCTTAGGAAGGACATATTCAGATACGCAGTATTTT.

This clonotype was detected ten times or more. The chain has TRBV20-1 and TRBJ2-5, with 8 bases that match TRBD2. Germline assignment: CDR1 DFQATT and CDR2 SNEGSKA (reference sequence). With V trimmed by 1 base and J by 3 bases, 4 bases remained unmatched. CDR3 size: 14 residues. The CDR3 sequence: CSARGAGGKETQYF. CDR3 nucleotide sequence: TGCAGTGCTAGAGGGGCGGGGGGAAAAGAGACCCAGTACTTC.

There are many counts of this clonotype. This sequence joins TRBV29-1 and TRBJ1-1; D ambiguous. The V end lost 6 bases, the J end lost 0 bases, and 8 bases lay between the germline ends. Germline V lookup: CDR1 SQVTM, CDR2 ANQGSEA. CDR3 size: 12 residues. The CDR3: CSVWGLNTEAFF. As DNA, the CDR3 is TGCAGCGTCTGGGGTCTGAACACTGAAGCTTTCTTT. Full variable domain (missing parts from reference TRBV29-1 and TRBJ1-1): SAVISQKPSRDICQRGTSLTIQCQVDSQVTMMFWYRQQPGQSLTLIATANQGSEATYESGFVIDKFPISRPNLTFSTLTVSNMSPEDSSIYLCSVWGLNTEAFFGQGTRLTVV.

This clonotype was detected many times. J is TRBJ2-5 and V is TRBV2; D not certain. Trimming took 2 bases from V and 2 from J, leaving 9 bases between them. The CDR3 covers 14 residues. Germline CDR1 and CDR2: SNHLY and FYNNEI. The CDR3 spells CASSEYNSQETQYF. CDR3 nucleotide sequence: TGTGCCAGCAGTGAATATAACAGTCAAGAGACCCAGTACTTC.

Remarks on this clonotype: A much more abundant neighbour one base away suggests this may be a read error. The chain joins TRBV11-3 to TRBJ2-6, with no clear D. The CDR3 spans 14 residues. CDR1 is SGHNT, CDR2 YENEEA, per germline. CDR3 in DNA: TGTGCCAGCAGCTCAAACTCTCGAGCCAACGTCCGGACTTTC. The encoded protein is CASSSNSRANVRTF.

In this sample, this clonotype turned up many times. The rearrangement joins TRBV7-2 to TRBJ1-2; D not resolved. With 4 bases removed from V and 3 bases from J, the gap between germline ends came to 12 bases. Looked up from germline, CDR1 is SGHTA and CDR2 is FQGNSA. The CDR3 extends over 14 amino acids. The CDR3 nucleotides are TGTGCCAGCAGCTCCGCGGCAGTTGACTATGGCTACACCTTC. Translating it yields CASSSAAVDYGYTF. Filled out from reference TRBV7-2 and TRBJ1-2, the complete variable domain reads GAGVSQSPSNKVTEKGKDVELRCDPISGHTALYWYRQSLGQGLEFLIYFQGNSAPDKSGLPSDRFSAERTGGSVSTLTIQRTQQEDSAVYLCASSSAAVDYGYTFGSGTRLTVV.

This clonotype was detected many times. This chain connects TRBV5-1 to TRBJ2-1; 7 bases match TRBD1. Germline CDR1 SGHRS, CDR2 YFSETQ. CDR3 size: 15 residues. After removal of 0 bases from V and 4 bases from J, the junction contained 4 bases not matched to a gene. The CDR3 region has the DNA TGCGCCAGCAGCTTGGGTCAGGGGGAGTACAATGAGCAGTTCTTC. It is translated as CASSLGQGEYNEQFF.